These 12 T cell receptor beta chains were all obtained from the same sample, sequenced in a study of Graves' ophthalmopathy and Graves' hyperthyroidism. For repertoire sequencing, the TCR beta CDR3 regions were amplified from RNA transcripts. RT-PCR was first run with HTBI primers, then multiplex PCR in a second round. TCRdb used MiXCR to reprocess the multiplex PCR reads, holding one entry per CDR3 protein. The data hold around 1.1 million distinct CDR3 sequences, with about two fifths observed a single time. Material for sequencing was peripheral blood or thyroid tissue (not recorded which). The receptor source for this set is an adult man with Graves' hyperthyroidism.

At least ten counts were recorded for this clonotype. This chain links TRBV5-1 with TRBJ2-7, with a possible D match to TRBD2 (6 bases). Trimming left V 4 bases short and J 2 bases short, with 16 bases between. This CDR3 spans 15 amino acids. The V gene's germline CDR1 is SGHRS and CDR2 YFSETQ. The CDR3 is CASSTAPGSPYEQYF. CDR3 DNA sequence: TGCGCCAGCAGCACGGCACCCGGGAGCCCCTACGAGCAGTACTTC.

This clonotype has at least ten counts. The V gene is TRBV19, the J gene TRBJ1-5; D gene uncertain. Trimming cost V 3 bases and J 4 bases, with 7 bases left between them. The germline CDR1 and CDR2 sequences are LNHDA and SQIVND (reference sequence). This CDR3 has 13 amino acids. Here the CDR3 reads CASSILENQPQHF. CDR3 nucleotide sequence: TGTGCCAGTAGTATCCTGGAGAATCAGCCCCAGCATTTT.

This clonotype was recorded once. The junction differs from germline at one of its ends, possibly a read error. The DNA of the CDR3 is TGCAGTGCTAGCTTGTTTGGATCCGGGGAGACCCAGAACTTC. It is translated as CSASLFGSGETQNF. This chain uses TRBV20-1 with TRBJ2-5; maybe TRBD2 (5 bases). The length of the CDR3 is 14 residues. The germline CDR1 and CDR2 sequences are DFQATT and SNEGSKA (reference sequence).

This sequence joins TRBV11-2 and TRBJ1-2; unclear D gene. CDR3 size: 15 residues. Deletions cut 1 base from V and 8 bases from J, with 17 bases between. CDR1 and CDR2 (germline): SGHAT, FQNNGV. The CDR3 spells CASSLGQEILRGYTF. CDR3 in DNA: TGTGCCAGCAGCTTAGGACAAGAAATCCTTCGCGGCTACACCTTC.

Worth noting for this clonotype: A much larger clone sits a single nucleotide away, making a read error possible. Since no conserved phenylalanine or tryptophan closes the CDR3, a read error is the likely cause. The V and J genes are TRBV20-1 and TRBJ1-2; no firm D call. The CDR3 runs to 13 residues. V was cut by 6 bases and J by 4 bases, with 15 bases left in between. Germline V lookup: CDR1 DFQATT, CDR2 SNEGSKA (reference sequence). In DNA, the CDR3 is TGCAGTGCAGAGCTCCCGGAAAGCTATGGCTACACCCTC. Translation gives CSAELPESYGYTL.

The sample holds many counts of this clonotype. This rearrangement joins TRBV5-1 to TRBJ1-2; D not certain. The V gene lost 2 bases and the J gene lost 2 bases, with 13 bases spanning the gap. The CDR3 has 15 amino acids. The V gene's germline CDR1 is SGHRS and CDR2 YFSETQ. The CDR3 is CASSFEPWQNYGYTF. CDR3 DNA sequence: TGCGCCAGCAGCTTTGAGCCCTGGCAGAACTATGGCTACACCTTC.

This clonotype was seen at least ten times. The chain carries TRBV29-1 and TRBJ1-2; D gene uncertain. From germline, CDR1 is SQVTM and CDR2 ANQGSEA. Trimming cost V 3 bases and J 8 bases, with 4 bases left between them. The CDR3 extends over 9 amino acids. CDR3 in amino acids: CSVDTGYTF. Here the CDR3 DNA reads TGCAGCGTTGATACCGGCTACACCTTC.

The chain employs TRBV25-1 and TRBJ2-1; 12 positions agree with TRBD2. The germline V gene has CDR1 MGHDK and CDR2 SYGVNS. The CDR3 has 18 residues. V gave up 5 bases and J gave up 6 bases; unmatched junction bases: 14. The CDR3: CASSWLGKTSGSPNEQFF. CDR3 nucleotides: TGTGCCAGCAGTTGGTTAGGGAAGACTAGCGGGAGCCCCAATGAGCAGTTCTTC.

This sequence joins TRBV13 and TRBJ2-7; 8 bases fit TRBD2. Germline loops: CDR1 PRHDT, CDR2 FYEKMQ (reference sequence). V shed 1 base and J 4 bases; nucleotides not matched to a gene: 3. The CDR3 consists of 14 residues. In DNA, the CDR3 is TGTGCCAGCAGCTTAGCTACTAGCGGTTACGAGCAGTACTTC. Amino acids: CASSLATSGYEQYF.

This clonotype was seen more than once but under ten times. V gene TRBV13 combines with J gene TRBJ2-2, with D tentatively TRBD1 (5 bases). CDR1 and CDR2 (germline): PRHDT, FYEKMQ (reference sequence). This CDR3 is 13 amino acids long. V was clipped by 4 bases and J by 7 bases, with 10 bases between them. CDR3 coding DNA: TGTGCCAGCAGCTCCAGGGTATACGGGGAGCTGTTTTTT. Translation gives CASSSRVYGELFF.

This clonotype was counted at least ten times. The J gene is TRBJ1-2, the V gene TRBV24-1, with a possible D match to TRBD1 (5 bases). CDR3 length equals 12 residues. Germline CDR1 is KGHDR and CDR2 is SFDVKD. Trimming stripped 6 bases from V and 5 bases from J, with 9 bases between. In DNA, the CDR3 is TGTGCCACCAGTCAGGACACTTATGGCTACACCTTC. Translated, it gives CATSQDTYGYTF.

This clonotype was recorded at least ten times. V usage is TRBV5-1 and J usage is TRBJ2-7; TRBD2 aligns across 8 bases. CDR3 length: 15 amino acids. Germline-derived CDR1 and CDR2 are SGHRS and YFSETQ. V dropped 1 base and J dropped 1; count of bases not matched to a gene: 4. CDR3 amino acids: CASSLSSGQSYEQYF. CDR3 in DNA: TGCGCCAGCAGCTTGTCTAGCGGGCAATCCTACGAGCAGTACTTC. Filled out from reference TRBV5-1 and TRBJ2-7, the complete variable domain reads KAGVTQTPRYLIKTRGQQVTLSCSPISGHRSVSWYQQTPGQGLQFLFEYFSETQRNKGNFPGRFSGRQFSNSRSEMNVSTLELGDSALYLCASSLSSGQSYEQYFGPGTRLTVT.